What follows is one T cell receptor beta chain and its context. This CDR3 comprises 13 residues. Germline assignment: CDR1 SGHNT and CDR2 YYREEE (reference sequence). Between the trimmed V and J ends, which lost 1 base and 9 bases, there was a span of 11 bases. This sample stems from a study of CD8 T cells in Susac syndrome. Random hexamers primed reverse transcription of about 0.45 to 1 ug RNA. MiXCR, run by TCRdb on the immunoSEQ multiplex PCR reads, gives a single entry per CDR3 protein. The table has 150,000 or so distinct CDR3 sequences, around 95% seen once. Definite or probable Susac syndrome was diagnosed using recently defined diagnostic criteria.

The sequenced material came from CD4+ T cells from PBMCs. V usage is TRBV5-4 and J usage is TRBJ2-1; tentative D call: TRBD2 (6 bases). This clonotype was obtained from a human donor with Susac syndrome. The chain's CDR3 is CASSLFGGFEQFF. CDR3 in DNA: TGTGCCAGCAGCTTGTTTGGGGGGTTTGAGCAGTTCTTC.